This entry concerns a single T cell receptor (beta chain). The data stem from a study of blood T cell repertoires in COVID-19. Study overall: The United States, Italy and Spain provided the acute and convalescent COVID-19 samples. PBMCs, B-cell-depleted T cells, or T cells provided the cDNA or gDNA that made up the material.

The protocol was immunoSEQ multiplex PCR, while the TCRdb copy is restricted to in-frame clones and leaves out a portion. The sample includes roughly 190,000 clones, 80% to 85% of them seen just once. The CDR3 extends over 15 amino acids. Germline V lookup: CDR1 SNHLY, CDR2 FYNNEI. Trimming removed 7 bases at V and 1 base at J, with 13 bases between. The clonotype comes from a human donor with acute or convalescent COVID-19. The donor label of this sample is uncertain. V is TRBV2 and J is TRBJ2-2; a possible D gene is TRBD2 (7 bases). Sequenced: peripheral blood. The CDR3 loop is CASMKGGGNTGELFF. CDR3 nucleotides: TGTGCCAGCATGAAGGGAGGGGGGAACACCGGGGAGCTGTTTTTT.